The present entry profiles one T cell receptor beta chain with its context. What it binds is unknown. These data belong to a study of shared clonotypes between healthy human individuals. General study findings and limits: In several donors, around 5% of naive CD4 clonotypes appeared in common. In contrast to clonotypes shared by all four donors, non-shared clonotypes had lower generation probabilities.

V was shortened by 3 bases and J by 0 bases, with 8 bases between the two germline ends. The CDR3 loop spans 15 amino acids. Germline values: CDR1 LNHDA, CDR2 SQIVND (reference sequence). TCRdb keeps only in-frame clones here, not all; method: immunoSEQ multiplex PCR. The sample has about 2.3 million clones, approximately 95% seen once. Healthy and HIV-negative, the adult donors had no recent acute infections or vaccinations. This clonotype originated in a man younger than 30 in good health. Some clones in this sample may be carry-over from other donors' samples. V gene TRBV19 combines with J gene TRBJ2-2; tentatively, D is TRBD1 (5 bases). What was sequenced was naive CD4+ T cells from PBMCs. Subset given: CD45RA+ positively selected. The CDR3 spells CASSMWTTNTGELFF. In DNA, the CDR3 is TGTGCCAGTAGTATGTGGACAACGAACACCGGGGAGCTGTTTTTT.